What follows describes a single TCR beta chain. The target antigen is unknown. The sample comes from a study of cytomegalovirus exposure and HLA in healthy donors. The study's findings and limits: In terms of immune exposure information, only CMV serostatus was available.

From germline, CDR1 is SGHNT and CDR2 YYREEE (reference sequence). The CDR3 totals 13 residues. The PCR ran on 60 Vbeta and 13 Jbeta primers. Profiled with immunoSEQ multiplex PCR; TCRdb holds only in-frame clones, not every one. The repertoire holds 110,000 or so clones, over 6.5% seen once, with around 6% in the top ten. Sequencing input: PBMCs. J is TRBJ2-1 and V is TRBV5-4, with TRBD2 matching 7 bases. The sequence was collected from a woman aged 40 to 55 in good health and CMV-seropositive. The CDR3 region has the DNA TGTGCTGGGGGGGGTACGGAATCGTATGAGCAGTTCTTC. Translated, it gives CAGGGTESYEQFF.